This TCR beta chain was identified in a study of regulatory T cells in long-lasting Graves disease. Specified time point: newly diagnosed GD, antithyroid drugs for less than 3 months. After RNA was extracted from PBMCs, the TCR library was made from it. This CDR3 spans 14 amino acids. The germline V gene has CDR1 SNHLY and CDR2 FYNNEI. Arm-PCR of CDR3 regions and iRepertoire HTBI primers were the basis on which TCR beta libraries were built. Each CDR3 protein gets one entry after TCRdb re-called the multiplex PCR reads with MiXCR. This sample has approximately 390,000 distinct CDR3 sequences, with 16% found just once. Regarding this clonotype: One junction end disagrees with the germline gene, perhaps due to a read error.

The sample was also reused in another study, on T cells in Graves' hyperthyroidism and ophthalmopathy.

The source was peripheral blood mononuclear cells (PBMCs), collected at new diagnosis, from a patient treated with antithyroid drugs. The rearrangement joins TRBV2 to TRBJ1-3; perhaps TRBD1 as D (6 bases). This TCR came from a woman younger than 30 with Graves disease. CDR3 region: CTSRKGDSGNTIYF. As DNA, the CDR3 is TGTACCAGCAGGAAGGGGGACTCTGGAAACACCATATATTTT.